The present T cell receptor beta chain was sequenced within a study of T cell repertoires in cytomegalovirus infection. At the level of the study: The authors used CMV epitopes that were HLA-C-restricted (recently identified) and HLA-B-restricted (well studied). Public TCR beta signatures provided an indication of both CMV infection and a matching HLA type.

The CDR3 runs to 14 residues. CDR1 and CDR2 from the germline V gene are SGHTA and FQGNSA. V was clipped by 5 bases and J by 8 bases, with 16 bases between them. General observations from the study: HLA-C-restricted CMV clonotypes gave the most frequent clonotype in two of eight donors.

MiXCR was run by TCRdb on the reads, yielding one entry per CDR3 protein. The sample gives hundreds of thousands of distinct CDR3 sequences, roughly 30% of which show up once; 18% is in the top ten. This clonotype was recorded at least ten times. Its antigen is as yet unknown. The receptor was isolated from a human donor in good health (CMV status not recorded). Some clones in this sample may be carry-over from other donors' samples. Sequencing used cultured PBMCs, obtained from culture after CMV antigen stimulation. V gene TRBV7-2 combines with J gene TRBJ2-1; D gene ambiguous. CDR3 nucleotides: TGTGCCAGCAGCCCCAGATGGGCCAGCGATGAGCAGTTCTTC. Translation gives CASSPRWASDEQFF.